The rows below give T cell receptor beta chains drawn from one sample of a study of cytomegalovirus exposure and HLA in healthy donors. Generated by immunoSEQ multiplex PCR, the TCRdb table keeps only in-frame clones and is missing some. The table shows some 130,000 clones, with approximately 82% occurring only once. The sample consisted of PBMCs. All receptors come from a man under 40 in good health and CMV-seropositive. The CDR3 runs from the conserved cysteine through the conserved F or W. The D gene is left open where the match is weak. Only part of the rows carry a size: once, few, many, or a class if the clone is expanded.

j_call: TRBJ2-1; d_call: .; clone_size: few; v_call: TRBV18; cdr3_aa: CASSPFAALEQFF; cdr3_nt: TGTGCCAGCTCACCCTTCGCGGCCCTGGAGCAGTTCTTC
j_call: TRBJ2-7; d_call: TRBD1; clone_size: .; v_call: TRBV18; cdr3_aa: CASSQDREVGYEQYF; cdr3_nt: TGTGCCAGCTCCCAGGACAGGGAGGTGGGTTACGAGCAGTACTTC
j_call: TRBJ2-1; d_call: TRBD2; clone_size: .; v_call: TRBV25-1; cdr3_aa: CASTDIAGIGNNEQFF; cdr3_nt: TGTGCCAGCACAGATATAGCGGGCATTGGTAACAATGAGCAGTTCTTC
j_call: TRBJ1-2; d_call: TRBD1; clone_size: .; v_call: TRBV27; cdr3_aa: CASSFGQGEGYTF; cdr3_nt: TGTGCCAGCAGTTTCGGACAGGGGGAAGGCTACACCTTC
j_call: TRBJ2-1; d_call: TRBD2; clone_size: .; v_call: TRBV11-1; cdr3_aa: CASSFTSGSSYNEQFF; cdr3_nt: TGTGCCAGCAGCTTTACTAGCGGGAGCTCCTACAATGAGCAGTTCTTC
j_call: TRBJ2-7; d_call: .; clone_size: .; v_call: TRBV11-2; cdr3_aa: CASSSPGTYEQYF; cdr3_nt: TGTGCCAGCAGCTCGCCCGGGACCTACGAGCAGTACTTC
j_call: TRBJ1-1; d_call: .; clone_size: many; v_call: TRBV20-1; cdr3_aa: CSAPDRGAFF; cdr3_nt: TGCAGTGCCCCAGATCGAGGAGCTTTCTTT
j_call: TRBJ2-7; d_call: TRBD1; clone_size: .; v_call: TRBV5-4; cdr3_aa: CASSSKRQGYEQYF; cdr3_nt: TGTGCCAGCAGCTCGAAAAGACAGGGCTACGAGCAGTACTTC
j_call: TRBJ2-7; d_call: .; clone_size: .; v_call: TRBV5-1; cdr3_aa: CASSPGQNSYEQYF; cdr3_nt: TGCGCCAGCAGCCCAGGACAGAACTCCTACGAGCAGTACTTC
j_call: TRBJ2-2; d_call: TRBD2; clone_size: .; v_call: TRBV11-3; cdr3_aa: CASSLTSAGELFF; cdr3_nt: TGTGCCAGCAGCTTGACTAGCGCCGGGGAGCTGTTTTTT
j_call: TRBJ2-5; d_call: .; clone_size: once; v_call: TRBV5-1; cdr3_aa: CASSLKRGQETQYF; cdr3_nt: TGCGCCAGCAGCTTGAAAAGGGGACAAGAGACCCAGTACTTC
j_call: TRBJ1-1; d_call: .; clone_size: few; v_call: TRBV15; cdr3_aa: CATSREEEGPVTEAFF; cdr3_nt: TGTGCCACCAGCAGAGAGGAGGAGGGGCCAGTCACTGAAGCTTTCTTT
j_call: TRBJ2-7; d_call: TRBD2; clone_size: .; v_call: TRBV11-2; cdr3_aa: CASSFSSTSGTTYEQYF; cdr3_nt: TGTGCCAGCAGCTTCTCCAGCACTAGCGGGACGACCTACGAGCAGTACTTC
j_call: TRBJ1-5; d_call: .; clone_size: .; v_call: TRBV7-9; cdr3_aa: CASSLTGDQPQHF; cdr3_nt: TGTGCCAGCAGCCTAACAGGCGATCAGCCCCAGCATTTT
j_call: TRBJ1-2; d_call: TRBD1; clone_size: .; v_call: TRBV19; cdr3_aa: CASRLPDLTGVQTGYTF; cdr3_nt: TGTGCCAGTAGGCTACCGGATTTGACAGGGGTGCAAACTGGCTACACCTTC
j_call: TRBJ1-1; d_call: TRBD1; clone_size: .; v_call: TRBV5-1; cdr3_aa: CASSWDREYTEAFF; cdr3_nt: TGCGCCAGCAGCTGGGACAGGGAATACACTGAAGCTTTCTTT
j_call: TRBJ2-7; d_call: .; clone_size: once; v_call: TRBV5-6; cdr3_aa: CASSLGSGTSYEQYF; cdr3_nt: TGTGCCAGCAGCTTGGGTAGCGGCACCTCCTACGAGCAGTACTTC
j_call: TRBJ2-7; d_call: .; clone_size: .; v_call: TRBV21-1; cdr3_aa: CARRESAYEQYF; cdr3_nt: TGTGCCAGGCGTGAGTCCGCGTACGAGCAGTACTTC
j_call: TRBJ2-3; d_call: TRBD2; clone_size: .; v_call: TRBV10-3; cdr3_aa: CAIRVAGGGDTQYF; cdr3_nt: TGTGCCATCAGAGTAGCGGGAGGGGGCGATACGCAGTATTTT
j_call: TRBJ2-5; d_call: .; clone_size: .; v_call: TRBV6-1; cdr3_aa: CASSPLGGRPETQYF; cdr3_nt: TGTGCCAGCAGTCCACTAGGGGGTCGACCGGAGACCCAGTACTTC
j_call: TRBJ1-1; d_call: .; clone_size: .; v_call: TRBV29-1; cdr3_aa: CSVLGLKNTEAFF; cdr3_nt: TGCAGCGTTCTGGGACTGAAGAACACTGAAGCTTTCTTT
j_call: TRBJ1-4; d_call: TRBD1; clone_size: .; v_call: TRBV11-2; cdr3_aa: CASSLGRPGTENEKLFF; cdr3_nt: TGTGCCAGCAGCTTAGGCAGACCCGGGACAGAGAATGAAAAACTGTTTTTT
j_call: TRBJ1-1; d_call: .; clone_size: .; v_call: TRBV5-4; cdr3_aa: CASSLRGGNTEAFF; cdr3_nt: TGTGCCAGCAGCTTGCGGGGGGGGAACACTGAAGCTTTCTTT
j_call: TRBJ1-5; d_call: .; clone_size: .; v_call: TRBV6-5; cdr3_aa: CASSYSSSRGQPQHF; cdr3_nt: TGTGCCAGCAGTTACTCGTCCTCAAGGGGTCAGCCCCAGCATTTT
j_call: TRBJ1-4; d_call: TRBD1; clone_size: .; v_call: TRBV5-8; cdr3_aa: CASSPDRGLNEKLFF; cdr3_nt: TGTGCCAGCAGCCCTGACAGGGGGCTGAACGAAAAACTGTTTTTT
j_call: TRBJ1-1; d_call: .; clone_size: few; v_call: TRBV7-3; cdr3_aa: CASSSTGNGAFF; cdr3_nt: TGTGCCAGCAGCTCCACAGGGAACGGAGCTTTCTTT
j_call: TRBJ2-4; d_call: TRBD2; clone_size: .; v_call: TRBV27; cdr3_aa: CASRLAGLAKNIQYF; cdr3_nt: TGTGCCAGCAGGCTAGCGGGTCTAGCCAAAAACATTCAGTACTTC